The 27 T cell receptor beta chains given below trace back to one sample, sequenced in a study of vaccination and CD4 T cells after COVID-19. The time point here: late sampling 161 to 241 days after vaccination in a few convalescent patients. From the PCR reads, TCRdb called clonotypes with MiXCR, one entry per CDR3 protein. The sample holds some 33,000 distinct CDR3 sequences, 36% seen once. The source material was CD4+ T cells from blood, sampled about 7 months after SARS-CoV-2 vaccination. These receptor sequences come from a human donor who had recovered from COVID-19.

This clonotype has only a few counts. The CDR3 nucleotides are TGTGCCAGCAGCTCGGGGACTAGCGGGATCTACAATGAGCAGTTCTTC. Protein product: CASSSGTSGIYNEQFF. The chain carries TRBV7-9 and TRBJ2-1, with 13 bases matching TRBD2. Unmatched junction bases numbered 3, after V lost 4 bases and J lost 3 bases. Germline V lookup: CDR1 SEHNR, CDR2 FQNEAQ (reference sequence). This CDR3 comprises 16 residues. The variable domain in full, completed from reference TRBV7-9 and TRBJ2-1, reads DTGVSQNPRHKITKRGQNVTFRCDPISEHNRLYWYRQTLGQGPEFLTYFQNEAQLEKSRLLSDRFSAERPKGSFSTLEIQRTEQGDSAMYLCASSSGTSGIYNEQFFGPGTRLTVL.

This clonotype was seen more than once but under ten times. The chain joins TRBV24-1 to TRBJ2-3; 9 bases line up with TRBD2. CDR1 is KGHDR and CDR2 is SFDVKD in the germline V gene. V was clipped by 5 bases and J by 4 bases; unmatched bases: 12. The CDR3 sequence is 17 residues long. Written as DNA, the CDR3 is TGTGCCACCAGTGCAACCCCGGGTAGCGGGAGCCCAGATACGCAGTATTTT. Translation: CATSATPGSGSPDTQYF.

This clonotype was seen only a few times. The chain combines TRBV19 with TRBJ2-7; 8 nucleotides align to TRBD2. CDR1 is LNHDA, CDR2 SQIVND, per germline (reference sequence). The CDR3 is 16 residues long. After removal of 6 bases from V and 2 bases from J, the junction contained 12 bases not matched to a gene. The CDR3 coding sequence is TGTGCCAGTAGGACCTCGGGGGGGGAAGGTCCCTACGAGCAGTACTTC. Protein: CASRTSGGEGPYEQYF.

The J gene is TRBJ2-5, the V gene TRBV25-1; 10 nucleotides agree with TRBD1. V was clipped by 3 bases and J by 4 bases; unmatched bases: 8. The CDR3 runs to 16 residues. Per germline, CDR1 MGHDK and CDR2 SYGVNS. CDR3 DNA sequence: TGTGCCAGCAGTGACTGGGACAGGGGAGCCGTAGAGACCCAGTACTTC. It translates to CASSDWDRGAVETQYF.

The chain has TRBV7-2 and TRBJ2-7; D is uncertain. The CDR3 is 14 amino acids. Germline CDR1 SGHTA, CDR2 FQGNSA. V was cut by 1 base and J by 3 bases, with 10 bases left in between. The CDR3 is CASSLGLTDYEQYF. The CDR3, as DNA: TGTGCCAGCAGCTTAGGGCTCACAGACTACGAGCAGTACTTC. Full variable domain (remainder filled in from reference TRBV7-2 and TRBJ2-7): GAGVSQSPSNKVTEKGKDVELRCDPISGHTALYWYRQSLGQGLEFLIYFQGNSAPDKSGLPSDRFSAERTGGSVSTLTIQRTQQEDSAVYLCASSLGLTDYEQYFGPGTRLTVT.

There are a few counts of this clonotype. The CDR3 region has the DNA TGTGCCACCACGGCGGGGGCCGGGGAGCTGTTTTTT. It encodes CATTAGAGELFF. The chain is built from TRBV24-1 and TRBJ2-2; 7 bases match TRBD2. Germline CDR1 is KGHDR and CDR2 is SFDVKD. CDR3 length equals 12 residues. V was clipped by 8 bases and J by 6 bases; unmatched bases: 2.

This clonotype was detected only a few times. The chain is built from TRBV7-9 and TRBJ2-7; no reliable D call. Germline CDR1 SEHNR, CDR2 FQNEAQ (reference sequence). CDR3 length: 15 residues. Trimming pared 1 base from V and 0 bases from J, leaving 10 bases between. The CDR3 bases are TGTGCCAGCAGCTTAGTCGATTCCAGCTCCTACGAGCAGTACTTC. Translated: CASSLVDSSSYEQYF.

This clonotype has only a few counts. The genes are TRBV7-9 and TRBJ2-3, with TRBD2 identical over 10 bases. This CDR3 is built from 16 residues. Per germline, CDR1 SEHNR and CDR2 FQNEAQ (reference sequence). V dropped 1 base and J dropped 0; count of bases not matched to a gene: 1. CDR3 sequence reads: CASSLGTSGSTDTQYF. CDR3 DNA: TGTGCCAGCAGCTTAGGGACTAGCGGAAGCACAGATACGCAGTATTTT.

CDR3 residues: CSVEGGLGSSYNEQFF. DNA of the CDR3: TGCAGCGTTGAGGGCGGATTGGGTAGCTCCTACAATGAGCAGTTCTTC. This sequence joins TRBV29-1 and TRBJ2-1; D is uncertain. Trimming took 3 bases from V and 0 from J, leaving 15 bases between them. The CDR3 consists of 16 residues. The V gene's germline CDR1 is SQVTM and CDR2 ANQGSEA.

The chain is built from TRBV19 and TRBJ2-7; unclear D gene. CDR1 and CDR2 from the germline V gene are LNHDA and SQIVND (reference sequence). CDR3 size: 15 residues. V lost 3 bases and J 3 bases, leaving 15 bases between the germline ends. CDR3 region: CASSMGLVGDYEQYF. CDR3 coding DNA: TGTGCCAGTAGTATGGGCCTAGTTGGAGACTACGAGCAGTACTTC. The full variable domain, rest sourced from reference TRBV19 and TRBJ2-7, is DGGITQSPKYLFRKEGQNVTLSCEQNLNHDAMYWYRQDPGQGLRLIYYSQIVNDFQKGDIAEGYSVSREKKESFPLTVTSAQKNPTAFYLCASSMGLVGDYEQYFGPGTRLTVT.

This clonotype was detected a few times. The J gene is TRBJ2-1, the V gene TRBV20-1; no definite D call. V was trimmed by 5 bases and J by 5 bases, leaving 4 bases between them. The CDR3 runs 10 residues. Germline CDR1 reads DFQATT; CDR2 reads SNEGSKA (reference sequence). In DNA form, the CDR3 reads TGCAGTGCTTCTCACAATGAGCAGTTCTTC. The encoded protein is CSASHNEQFF.

The genes are TRBV6-2 or TRBV6-3 and TRBJ2-5, with 12 bases matching TRBD2. Germline V gene lookup returns CDR1 MNHEY and CDR2 SVGEGT. The length of the CDR3 is 15 residues. With V trimmed by 7 bases and J by 1 base, 4 bases remained unmatched. The CDR3, as DNA: TGTGCCAGCAACCTAGCGGGAGGGCCCCAAGAGACCCAGTACTTC. Residues: CASNLAGGPQETQYF.

This chain joins TRBV27 and TRBJ2-3; no clear D gene. The CDR3 runs to 14 residues. The V end was cut by 10 bases, the J end by 0 bases, with 14 bases between. Germline values: CDR1 MNHEY, CDR2 SMNVEV (reference sequence). CDR3 sequence (DNA): TGTGCCACCAAGAGGACCTCTAGCACAGATACGCAGTATTTT. Translated: CATKRTSSTDTQYF.

This clonotype was detected only a few times. The chain couples TRBV6-1 to TRBJ2-1; D perhaps matches TRBD2 (5 bases). V was clipped by 6 bases and J by 6 bases, with 15 bases between them. CDR1 is MNHNS, CDR2 SASEGT, per germline. CDR3 length: 14 amino acids. CDR3 region: CASSHVRGSNEQFF. DNA for the CDR3: TGTGCCAGCAGCCACGTACGAGGGAGCAATGAGCAGTTCTTC.

The rearrangement links TRBV7-9 to TRBJ2-7; 8 bases agree with TRBD2. The ends lost 5 bases at V and 9 bases at J; junction bases unmatched: 15. Germline CDR1 and CDR2: SEHNR and FQNEAQ (reference sequence). The CDR3 has 15 amino acids. CDR3 nucleotides: TGTGCCAGCAGCCGAACTGGGACTAGGGTGGTTACGCAGTACTTC. Protein sequence: CASSRTGTRVVTQYF.

This clonotype was seen a handful of times. The V and J genes are TRBV6-2 or TRBV6-3 and TRBJ2-7; a possible D gene is TRBD2 (6 bases). The CDR3 consists of 14 residues. Trimming stripped 6 bases from V and 0 bases from J, with 12 bases between. Germline V gene data show CDR1 as MNHEY and CDR2 as SVGEGT. This chain's CDR3 is CASSPIADSYEQYF. The CDR3 region has the DNA TGTGCCAGCAGCCCCATAGCGGACTCCTACGAGCAGTACTTC.

This chain connects TRBV5-4 to TRBJ2-7, with TRBD1 as a possible D gene (6 bases). CDR3 length equals 13 residues. Looked up from germline, CDR1 is SGHNT and CDR2 is YYREEE (reference sequence). Trimming removed 2 bases from V and 7 bases from J, with 13 bases in between. CDR3 sequence: CASSFTSQGEQYF. The CDR3, as DNA: TGTGCCAGCAGCTTTACGAGCCAGGGGGAGCAGTACTTC.

The genes are TRBV7-2 and TRBJ1-6, with D perhaps TRBD1 (5 bases). Trimming left V 5 bases short and J 7 bases short, with 12 bases between. The CDR3 spans 14 residues. Germline V gene lookup returns CDR1 SGHTA and CDR2 FQGNSA. The CDR3 spells CASSPTGGNSPLHF. CDR3 DNA: TGTGCCAGCAGCCCGACCGGGGGGAATTCACCCCTCCACTTT.

The CDR3 region has the DNA TGCAGTGCTAGAGGGGGGGCCCCGCTGCAGTACTTC. As protein: CSARGGAPLQYF. The rearrangement links TRBV20-1 to TRBJ2-7; D tentatively fits TRBD1 or TRBD2 (6 bases each). V was pared by 1 base and J by 9 bases, with 13 bases between. CDR1 is DFQATT, CDR2 SNEGSKA, per germline (reference sequence). The CDR3 is 12 residues long.

This clonotype was observed a single time. The chain combines TRBV20-1 with TRBJ2-2; D ambiguous. Germline values: CDR1 DFQATT, CDR2 SNEGSKA (reference sequence). Trimming took 6 bases from V and 3 from J, leaving 14 bases between them. The CDR3 is made up of 14 amino acids. The chain's CDR3 is CSALGPVDTGELFF. The CDR3 DNA sequence: TGCAGTGCCTTGGGCCCCGTCGACACCGGGGAGCTGTTTTTT.

J is TRBJ2-1 and V is TRBV2; unclear D gene. Germline V gene sequence: CDR1 SNHLY, CDR2 FYNNEI. The CDR3 is made up of 12 amino acids. Trimming removed 1 base from V and 6 bases from J, with 4 bases in between. The CDR3 sequence: CASSEGGNEQFF. CDR3 nucleotides: TGTGCCAGCAGTGAAGGGGGCAATGAGCAGTTCTTC.

The V and J genes are TRBV4-1 and TRBJ2-3; 8 bases match TRBD2. Trimming took 0 bases from V and 0 from J; bases not matched to a gene: 2. The germline V gene has CDR1 MGHRA and CDR2 YSYEKL. This CDR3 is 16 amino acids long. CDR3 DNA: TGCGCCAGCAGCCAAGATTCTAGCGGGAGCACAGATACGCAGTATTTT. It encodes CASSQDSSGSTDTQYF.

V gene TRBV6-1 combines with J gene TRBJ2-1; 9 bases are a match to TRBD1. The CDR3 is 17 amino acids. Germline CDR1 reads MNHNS; CDR2 reads SASEGT. After removal of 6 bases from V and 3 bases from J, the junction contained 12 bases not matched to a gene. DNA of the CDR3: TGTGCCAGCAGGTCCGGGACAGGGATTAGGGGCTACAATGAGCAGTTCTTC. It yields the protein CASRSGTGIRGYNEQFF.

The genes are TRBV6-1 and TRBJ2-1; 9 nucleotides agree with TRBD2. CDR1 MNHNS and CDR2 SASEGT come from the germline V gene. CDR3 length: 15 amino acids. V lost 2 bases and J lost 8; bases outside the gene matches: 7. The CDR3 protein is CASSELGSGSYEQFF. Here the CDR3 DNA reads TGTGCCAGCAGTGAATTAGGTAGCGGGAGCTATGAGCAGTTCTTC.

V gene TRBV15 combines with J gene TRBJ1-5, with 7 bases fitting TRBD1. Unmatched junction bases numbered 15, after V lost 1 base and J lost 0 bases. CDR3 length: 20 residues. Germline CDR1 reads LNHNV; CDR2 reads YYDKDF (reference sequence). The CDR3 here is CATSRAGVTGPSYSNQPQHF. The CDR3, as DNA: TGTGCCACCAGCAGAGCGGGGGTGACAGGGCCAAGTTATAGCAATCAGCCCCAGCATTTT.

This clonotype was counted only a few times. The chain uses TRBV20-1 and TRBJ2-7; 10 nucleotides match TRBD1. Germline assignment: CDR1 DFQATT and CDR2 SNEGSKA (reference sequence). V dropped 6 bases and J dropped 5; count of bases not matched to a gene: 10. This CDR3 is 14 amino acids long. CDR3 coding DNA: TGCAGTGCCCCTTCGGGACAGGGGTCGAACGAGCAGTACTTC. Protein sequence: CSAPSGQGSNEQYF.

The chain employs TRBV7-2 and TRBJ2-1; D is unresolved. V was trimmed by 4 bases and J by 0 bases, leaving 10 bases between them. Germline V gene data show CDR1 as SGHTA and CDR2 as FQGNSA. The CDR3 is made up of 15 amino acids. The CDR3 coding sequence is TGTGCCAGCAGCTGGACCCGAAGCTCCTACAATGAGCAGTTCTTC. Translated, it gives CASSWTRSSYNEQFF.